Below, 24 T cell receptor beta chains from the same sample are listed, as sequenced in a study of T-cell reconstitution after alpha-beta-depleted transplantation in children. Unique molecular identifiers featured in how the TCRbeta library was prepared. A single record per CDR3 protein comes from TCRdb applying MiXCR to the PCR reads. The sample shows 500,000 to 750,000 distinct CDR3 sequences, about a quarter of them seen only once. The input for sequencing was PBMCs, taken before TCRalphabeta/CD19-depleted stem cell transplant. These receptors all stem from a boy less than two years old with Wiskott-Aldrich syndrome, due to receive a stem cell transplant.

This clonotype turned up a few times. The rearrangement links TRBV20-1 to TRBJ1-1; D is unresolved. The CDR3 is 13 residues long. Per the germline V gene, CDR1 is DFQATT and CDR2 is SNEGSKA (reference sequence). The V gene lost 2 bases and the J gene lost 3 bases, with 10 bases spanning the gap. The CDR3, as DNA: TGCAGTGCTAGAATAAGCGGCCACACTGAAGCTTTCTTT. Translating gives CSARISGHTEAFF.

V and J are TRBV5-5 and TRBJ2-3; 9 bases map to TRBD1. The CDR3 extends over 13 amino acids. The V segment lost 7 bases and the J segment 2 bases; nucleotides outside the gene matches: 2. The germline V gene has CDR1 SGHKS and CDR2 YYEKEE (reference sequence). The chain's CDR3 is CASGQGNTDTQYF. CDR3 nucleotides: TGTGCCAGCGGACAGGGGAACACAGATACGCAGTATTTT.

This chain connects TRBV6-5 to TRBJ2-7; possible D gene TRBD1, 6 bases. CDR1 is MNHEY and CDR2 is SVGAGI in the germline V gene. The CDR3 has 12 residues. V shed 5 bases and J shed 6 bases, with 11 bases lying between them. The CDR3 here is CASSKQGSEQYF. CDR3 DNA: TGTGCCAGCAGTAAACAGGGAAGCGAGCAGTACTTC.

This chain links TRBV6-2 or TRBV6-3 with TRBJ2-2; 7 positions agree with TRBD1. V dropped 2 bases and J dropped 4; count of bases not matched to a gene: 4. Germline CDR1 MNHEY, CDR2 SVGEGT. The CDR3 has 15 amino acids. The CDR3 protein is CASSYRGGITGELFF. The CDR3 DNA reads as TGTGCCAGCAGTTACAGAGGGGGCATCACCGGGGAGCTGTTTTTT.

This clonotype turned up a few times. The chain has TRBV7-9 and TRBJ2-3; TRBD1 aligns across 7 bases. V dropped 5 bases and J dropped 3; count of bases not matched to a gene: 5. The CDR3 sequence is 14 residues long. Germline CDR1 is SEHNR and CDR2 is FQNEAQ (reference sequence). The CDR3 DNA reads TGTGCCAGCAGCAGGGACAGAGAGACAGATACGCAGTATTTT. It yields the protein CASSRDRETDTQYF.

The chain has TRBV20-1 and TRBJ2-4; no definite D call. Trimming took off 3 bases at V and 1 base at J, with 19 bases between the two ends. The germline gives CDR1 DFQATT, CDR2 SNEGSKA (reference sequence). This CDR3 is 17 amino acids long. The CDR3 DNA is TGCAGTGCTAGCGGGTTCGAACGCCGAGCGGCCAAAAACATTCAGTACTTC. It codes for CSASGFERRAAKNIQYF.

V gene TRBV12-3 or TRBV12-4 combines with J gene TRBJ2-7; TRBD2 aligns across 7 bases. With 6 bases clipped from V and 4 bases from J, the junction kept 15 bases outside the gene matches. The CDR3 runs 16 residues. In DNA, the CDR3 is TGTGCCAGCAGCCTTCGTTTGGGCGGCGGGAGTTACGAGCAGTACTTC. Translated: CASSLRLGGGSYEQYF.

The V gene is TRBV20-1, the J gene TRBJ2-7, with a possible D match to TRBD2 (6 bases). This CDR3 contains 12 residues. The germline CDR1 and CDR2 sequences are DFQATT and SNEGSKA (reference sequence). Trimming shortened V by 5 bases and J by 6 bases, and 14 bases separated the two germline ends. CDR3 in amino acids: CSAGNKEGEQYF. The CDR3 coding sequence is TGCAGTGCTGGTAATAAGGAGGGCGAGCAGTACTTC.

A few counts support this clonotype. The chain recombines TRBV9 with TRBJ2-1, with 13 nucleotides matching TRBD2. Germline values: CDR1 SGDLS, CDR2 YYNGEE. This CDR3 spans 16 amino acids. V gave up 0 bases and J gave up 6 bases; unmatched junction bases: 3. The CDR3 reads CASSVEGLAGINEQFF. In DNA, the CDR3 is TGTGCCAGCAGCGTAGAGGGACTAGCGGGAATCAATGAGCAGTTCTTC.

In this sample, this clonotype turned up a few times. This rearrangement joins TRBV29-1 to TRBJ2-3; 12 bases align to TRBD2. Per the germline V gene, CDR1 is SQVTM and CDR2 is ANQGSEA. The CDR3 spans 15 residues. Trimming at V came to 7 bases and at J to 3 bases, leaving 8 bases not matched to a gene. The DNA for the CDR3 is TGCAGCGCATCGGGACTAGCGGGCCCTACAGATACGCAGTATTTT. Translating it yields CSASGLAGPTDTQYF.

The chain has TRBV3-1 and TRBJ2-3; 9 bases match TRBD1. CDR1 and CDR2 from the germline V gene are LGHDT and YNNKEL (reference sequence). V gave up 10 bases and J gave up 4 bases; unmatched junction bases: 15. The CDR3 covers 16 residues. The DNA of the CDR3 is TGTGCCACCTCCCCCCTGGGGACAGGGCACCCAGATACGCAGTATTTT. Translating it yields CATSPLGTGHPDTQYF.

The gene calls are TRBV4-1 and TRBJ2-7, with 9 positions matching TRBD2. Per the germline V gene, CDR1 is MGHRA and CDR2 is YSYEKL. CDR3 length: 17 residues. Trimming took 1 base from V and 3 from J; bases not matched to a gene: 10. The CDR3 sequence: CASSQGSGLATHYEQYF. The CDR3 region has the DNA TGCGCCAGCAGCCAAGGTAGCGGACTAGCGACCCACTACGAGCAGTACTTC.

The genes are TRBV24-1 and TRBJ2-1, with 10 bases lining up with TRBD2. The CDR3 consists of 15 residues. V was clipped by 7 bases and J by 5 bases; unmatched bases: 7. Germline loops: CDR1 KGHDR, CDR2 SFDVKD. CDR3 amino acids: CATSPGLARNNEQFF. The CDR3 nucleotides are TGTGCCACCAGCCCGGGACTAGCGCGAAACAATGAGCAGTTCTTC.

The chain combines TRBV5-1 with TRBJ1-3; D call uncertain. The CDR3 contains 16 residues. The V and J ends lost 0 bases and 2 bases respectively, with 12 bases between them. CDR1 is SGHRS and CDR2 is YFSETQ in the germline V gene. The CDR3 loop reads CASSLAAGFAGNTIYF. The CDR3 DNA reads as TGCGCCAGCAGCTTGGCCGCGGGTTTCGCTGGAAACACCATATATTTT.

The chain combines TRBV29-1 with TRBJ2-7, with no clear D. Trimming shortened V by 4 bases and J by 0 bases, and 10 bases separated the two germline ends. Germline values: CDR1 SQVTM, CDR2 ANQGSEA. This CDR3 region has 13 residues. The CDR3: CSVANIFSYEQYF. The CDR3 DNA sequence: TGCAGCGTTGCGAATATATTCTCCTACGAGCAGTACTTC.

The rearrangement links TRBV10-2 to TRBJ1-3, with 10 bases lining up with TRBD1. Germline CDR1 WSHSY, CDR2 SAAADI. The J segment lost 1 base and the V segment lost 6 bases, leaving 9 bases of the junction unmatched. There are 17 residues in the CDR3. CDR3: CASRATGTGASGNTIYF. The DNA for the CDR3 is TGCGCCAGCAGAGCCACCGGGACAGGGGCTTCTGGAAACACCATATATTTT.

This clonotype was seen more than once but under ten times. This chain links TRBV5-1 with TRBJ2-1, with 12 bases lining up with TRBD2. V lost 0 bases, J lost 8 bases, and 6 bases stayed unmatched. Per the germline V gene, CDR1 is SGHRS and CDR2 is YFSETQ. The length of the CDR3 is 16 residues. CDR3 sequence: CASSLVASGRAHEQFF. Written as DNA, the CDR3 is TGCGCCAGCAGCTTGGTGGCTAGCGGGAGGGCCCATGAGCAGTTCTTC.

This clonotype was seen a handful of times. Germline is not matched at one junction end, which may reflect a read error. The chain couples TRBV18 to TRBJ1-1; D remains ambiguous. CDR1 and CDR2 (germline): KGHSH, LQKENI. The CDR3 is 14 residues long. The CDR3 region has the DNA TGTGCCAGCTCCCCACCGGGGTCGGGCACTGAAGCTTTCTTT. Protein product: CASSPPGSGTEAFF. The entire variable domain, with the rest obtained from reference TRBV18 and TRBJ1-1, is as follows: NAGVMQNPRHLVRRRGQEARLRCSPMKGHSHVYWYRQLPEEGLKFMVYLQKENIIDESGMPKERFSAEFPKEGPSILRIQQVVRGDSAAYFCASSPPGSGTEAFFGQGTRLTVV.

The rearrangement links TRBV20-1 to TRBJ1-5; possibly TRBD1 for D (5 bases). This CDR3 spans 15 amino acids. CDR1 DFQATT and CDR2 SNEGSKA come from the germline V gene (reference sequence). Trimming removed 5 bases at V and 0 bases at J, with 14 bases between. CDR3: CSAASGTYSNQPQHF. The CDR3 DNA reads as TGCAGTGCTGCCTCCGGGACCTATAGCAATCAGCCCCAGCATTTT.

This clonotype was seen a handful of times. The chain carries TRBV20-1 and TRBJ2-1, with 8 nucleotides matching TRBD1. J gave up 5 bases and V 6 bases, and 3 bases lay outside the gene matches. Germline V lookup: CDR1 DFQATT, CDR2 SNEGSKA (reference sequence). The CDR3 consists of 12 residues. The CDR3 loop reads CSALGQDNEQFF. Here the CDR3 DNA reads TGCAGTGCACTGGGACAGGACAATGAGCAGTTCTTC.

This clonotype was seen only a few times. The chain carries TRBV27 and TRBJ2-1, with TRBD2 identical over 9 bases. The CDR3 sequence is 17 residues long. Per germline, CDR1 MNHEY and CDR2 SMNVEV (reference sequence). The junction had 8 bases not matched to a gene; V was cut back by 5 bases and J by 0 bases. CDR3: CASSPSKAGGSYNEQFF. Here the CDR3 DNA reads TGTGCCAGCAGTCCGTCAAAAGCGGGAGGCTCCTACAATGAGCAGTTCTTC.

V usage is TRBV5-1 and J usage is TRBJ2-5; possibly TRBD2 for D (6 bases). Per the germline V gene, CDR1 is SGHRS and CDR2 is YFSETQ. V was trimmed by 4 bases and J by 5 bases, leaving 15 bases between them. The CDR3 totals 14 residues. CDR3 in DNA: TGCGCCAGCAGCCCCTCGACTAGGGCGGAGACCCAGTACTTC. Protein product: CASSPSTRAETQYF.

The chain couples TRBV15 to TRBJ2-1; 9 bases line up with TRBD2. Germline CDR1 LNHNV, CDR2 YYDKDF (reference sequence). The CDR3 has 15 amino acids. V gave up 4 bases and J gave up 5 bases; unmatched junction bases: 6. The CDR3 loop reads CATSTVAGVHNEQFF. Here the CDR3 DNA reads TGTGCCACCAGCACTGTAGCGGGAGTACACAATGAGCAGTTCTTC.

V usage is TRBV20-1 and J usage is TRBJ2-5; 8 bases agree with TRBD2. Germline lookup yields CDR1 DFQATT and CDR2 SNEGSKA (reference sequence). V shed 1 base, J shed 3 bases, and the junction held 7 bases outside the gene matches. CDR3 length: 15 residues. DNA of the CDR3: TGCAGTGCTAGAGCGGGGCTAGCGGGCAAAGAGACCCAGTACTTC. Amino acid sequence: CSARAGLAGKETQYF.